This T cell receptor beta chain stems from a study of cytomegalovirus exposure and HLA in healthy donors. The study, taken as a whole, reports: A later analysis reported that several of the most significant clusters appeared to be linked to common viral pathogens, among them Epstein-Barr virus.

As concerns this clone: The antigen remains unidentified.

CDR1 and CDR2 (germline): MGHDK, SYGVNS. This CDR3 spans 14 amino acids. V lost 2 bases to trimming and J lost 6 bases, with 11 bases between them. The primer mix had 60 Vbeta and 13 Jbeta primers. This table comes from immunoSEQ multiplex PCR, and its TCRdb copy is limited to in-frame clones, with some not included. The table records about 120,000 clones, 82% of them present only once. This chain joins TRBV25-1 and TRBJ1-5; D call uncertain. The sample comprised PBMCs. The clonotype comes from a woman aged 18-29 years in good health and CMV-seronegative. The CDR3 bases are TGTGCCAGCAGTGAAGAGGGATGGATTCAGCCCCAGCATTTT. Translation gives CASSEEGWIQPQHF.